This T cell receptor beta chain was recovered during a study of blood T cell repertoires in COVID-19. Study-wide context: Both acute and convalescent COVID-19 samples were obtained from the United States, Italy and Spain. PBMCs, B-cell-depleted T cells, or T cells provided the cDNA or gDNA that made up the material.

V lost 4 bases and J 3 bases, leaving 13 bases between the germline ends. The CDR3 has 14 residues. The germline CDR1 and CDR2 sequences are SGHRS and YFSETQ. Some clones are missing from TCRdb's copy, which holds only in-frame ones; the method was immunoSEQ multiplex PCR. This repertoire shows 90,000 to 150,000 clones, roughly 87% found once; its top ten account for roughly 10%. The TCR originated in a man at least 80 years old with acute or convalescent COVID-19. The sequenced material came from peripheral blood. The chain couples TRBV5-1 to TRBJ2-5; tentative D call: TRBD1 (6 bases). The CDR3 loop is CASSETGNKETQYF. The CDR3 coding sequence is TGCGCCAGCAGCGAGACAGGAAATAAAGAGACCCAGTACTTC.